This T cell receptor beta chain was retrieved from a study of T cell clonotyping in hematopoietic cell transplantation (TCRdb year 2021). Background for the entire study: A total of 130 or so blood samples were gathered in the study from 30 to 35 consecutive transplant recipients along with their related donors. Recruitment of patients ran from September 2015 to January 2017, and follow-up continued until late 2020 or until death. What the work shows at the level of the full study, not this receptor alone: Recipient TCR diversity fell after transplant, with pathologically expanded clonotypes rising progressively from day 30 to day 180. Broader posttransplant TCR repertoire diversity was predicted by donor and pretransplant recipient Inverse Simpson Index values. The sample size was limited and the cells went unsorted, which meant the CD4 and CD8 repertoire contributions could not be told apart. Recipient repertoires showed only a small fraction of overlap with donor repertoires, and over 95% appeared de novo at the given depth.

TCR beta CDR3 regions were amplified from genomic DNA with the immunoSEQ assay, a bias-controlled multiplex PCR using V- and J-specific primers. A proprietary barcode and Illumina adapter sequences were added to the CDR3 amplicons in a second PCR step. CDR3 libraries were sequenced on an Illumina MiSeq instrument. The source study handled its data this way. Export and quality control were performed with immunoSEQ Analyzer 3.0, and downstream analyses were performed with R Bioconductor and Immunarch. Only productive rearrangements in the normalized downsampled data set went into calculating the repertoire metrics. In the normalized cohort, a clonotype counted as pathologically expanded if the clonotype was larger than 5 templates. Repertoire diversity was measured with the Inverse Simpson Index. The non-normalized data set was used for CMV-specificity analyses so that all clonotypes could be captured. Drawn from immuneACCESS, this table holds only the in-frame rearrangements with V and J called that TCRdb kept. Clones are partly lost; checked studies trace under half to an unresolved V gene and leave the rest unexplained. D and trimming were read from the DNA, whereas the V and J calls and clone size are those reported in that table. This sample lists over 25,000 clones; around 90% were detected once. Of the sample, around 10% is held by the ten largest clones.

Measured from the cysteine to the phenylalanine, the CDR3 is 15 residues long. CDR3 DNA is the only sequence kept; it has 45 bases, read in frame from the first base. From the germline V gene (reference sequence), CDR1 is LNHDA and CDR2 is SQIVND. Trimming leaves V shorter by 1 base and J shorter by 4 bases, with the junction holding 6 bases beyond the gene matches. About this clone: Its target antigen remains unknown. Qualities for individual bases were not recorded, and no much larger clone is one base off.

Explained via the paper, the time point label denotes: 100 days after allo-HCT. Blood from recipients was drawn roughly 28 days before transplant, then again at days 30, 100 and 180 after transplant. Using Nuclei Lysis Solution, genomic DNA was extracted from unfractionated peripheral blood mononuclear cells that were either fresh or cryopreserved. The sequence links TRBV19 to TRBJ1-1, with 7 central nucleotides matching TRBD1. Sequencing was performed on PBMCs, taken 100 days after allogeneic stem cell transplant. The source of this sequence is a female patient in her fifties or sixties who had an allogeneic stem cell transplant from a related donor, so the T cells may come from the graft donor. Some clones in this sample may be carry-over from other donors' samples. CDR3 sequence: CASSIGEGGVTEAFF. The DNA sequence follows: TGTGCCAGTAGTATAGGAGAAGGGGGCGTCACTGAAGCTTTCTTT. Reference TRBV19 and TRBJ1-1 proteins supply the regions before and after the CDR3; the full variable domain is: DGGITQSPKYLFRKEGQNVTLSCEQNLNHDAMYWYRQDPGQGLRLIYYSQIVNDFQKGDIAEGYSVSREKKESFPLTVTSAQKNPTAFYLCASSIGEGGVTEAFFGQGTRLTVV.